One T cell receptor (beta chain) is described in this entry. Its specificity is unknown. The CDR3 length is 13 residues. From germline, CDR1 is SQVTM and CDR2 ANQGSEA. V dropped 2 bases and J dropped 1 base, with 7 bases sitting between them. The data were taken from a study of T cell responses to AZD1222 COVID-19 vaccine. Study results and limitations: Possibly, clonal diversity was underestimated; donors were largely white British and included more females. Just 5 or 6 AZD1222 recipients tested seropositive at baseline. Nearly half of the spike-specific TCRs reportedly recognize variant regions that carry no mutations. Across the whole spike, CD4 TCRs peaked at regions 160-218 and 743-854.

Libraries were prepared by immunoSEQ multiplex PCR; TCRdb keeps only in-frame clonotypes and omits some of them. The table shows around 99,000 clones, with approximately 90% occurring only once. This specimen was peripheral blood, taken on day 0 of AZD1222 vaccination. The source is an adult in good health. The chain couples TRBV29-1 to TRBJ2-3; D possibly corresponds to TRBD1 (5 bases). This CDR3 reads CSVEIQGTDTQYF. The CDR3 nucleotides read TGCAGCGTTGAAATACAGGGCACAGATACGCAGTATTTT.